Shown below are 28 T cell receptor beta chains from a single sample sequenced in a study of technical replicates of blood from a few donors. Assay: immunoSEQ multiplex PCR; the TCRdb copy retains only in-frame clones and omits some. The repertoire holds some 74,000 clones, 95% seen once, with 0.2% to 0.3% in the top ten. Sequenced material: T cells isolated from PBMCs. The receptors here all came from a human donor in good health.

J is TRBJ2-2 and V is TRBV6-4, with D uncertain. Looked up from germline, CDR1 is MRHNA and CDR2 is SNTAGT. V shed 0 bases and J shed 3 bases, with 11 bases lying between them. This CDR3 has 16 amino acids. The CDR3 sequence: CASSDSEQSHTGELFF. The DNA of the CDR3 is TGTGCCAGCAGTGACTCTGAACAGTCTCACACCGGGGAGCTGTTTTTT.

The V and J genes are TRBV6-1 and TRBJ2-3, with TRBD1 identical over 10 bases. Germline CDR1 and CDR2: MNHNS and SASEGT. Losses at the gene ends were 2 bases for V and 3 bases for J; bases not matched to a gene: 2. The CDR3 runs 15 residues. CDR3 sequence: CASSEWTGGTDTQYF. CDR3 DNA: TGTGCCAGCAGTGAATGGACAGGGGGAACAGATACGCAGTATTTT.

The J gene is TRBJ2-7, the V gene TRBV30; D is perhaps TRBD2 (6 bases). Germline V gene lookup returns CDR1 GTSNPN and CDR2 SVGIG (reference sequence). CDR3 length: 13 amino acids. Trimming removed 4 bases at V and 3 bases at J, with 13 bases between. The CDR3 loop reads CAWNAGPSYEQYF. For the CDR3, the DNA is TGTGCCTGGAACGCGGGACCCAGCTACGAGCAGTACTTC.

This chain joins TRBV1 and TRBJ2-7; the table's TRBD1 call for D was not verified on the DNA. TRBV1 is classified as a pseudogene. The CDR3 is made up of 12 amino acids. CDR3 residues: CTSSQGHGEQYF. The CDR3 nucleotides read TGCACCAGCAGCCAAGGACACGGAGAGCAGTACTTC.

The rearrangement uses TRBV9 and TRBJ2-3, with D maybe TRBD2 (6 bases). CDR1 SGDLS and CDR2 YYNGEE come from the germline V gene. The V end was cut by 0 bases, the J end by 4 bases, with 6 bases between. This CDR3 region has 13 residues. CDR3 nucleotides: TGTGCCAGCAGCGTAGCGGGAGCAGATACGCAGTATTTT. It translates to CASSVAGADTQYF.

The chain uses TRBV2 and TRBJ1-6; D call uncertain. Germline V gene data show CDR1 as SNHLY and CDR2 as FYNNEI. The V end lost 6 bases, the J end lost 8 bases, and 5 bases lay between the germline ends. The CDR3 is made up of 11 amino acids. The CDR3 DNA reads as TGTGCCAGCAGCGAGCATTCACCCCTCCACTTT. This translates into CASSEHSPLHF.

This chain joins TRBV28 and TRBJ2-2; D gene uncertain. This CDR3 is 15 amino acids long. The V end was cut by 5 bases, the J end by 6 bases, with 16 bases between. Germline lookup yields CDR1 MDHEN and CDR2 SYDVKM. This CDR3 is CASSPAYGVPGELFF. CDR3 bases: TGTGCCAGCAGTCCGGCCTATGGAGTTCCCGGGGAGCTGTTTTTT.

DNA of the CDR3: TGCGCCAGCAGCCGCGGACTAGCGGGGGGTAAATCATCCGCAGATACGCAGTATTTT. Amino acids: CASSRGLAGGKSSADTQYF. V and J are TRBV4-1 and TRBJ2-3; 14 bases map to TRBD2. Per germline, CDR1 MGHRA and CDR2 YSYEKL. The CDR3 is 19 residues long. V dropped 4 bases and J dropped 4; count of bases not matched to a gene: 13.

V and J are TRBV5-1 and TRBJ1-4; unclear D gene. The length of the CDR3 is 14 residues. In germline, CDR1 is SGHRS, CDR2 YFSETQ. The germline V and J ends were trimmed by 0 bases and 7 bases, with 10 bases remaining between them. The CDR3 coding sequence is TGCGCCAGCAGCTTGGCCGGAGATCCTGAAAAACTGTTTTTT. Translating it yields CASSLAGDPEKLFF.

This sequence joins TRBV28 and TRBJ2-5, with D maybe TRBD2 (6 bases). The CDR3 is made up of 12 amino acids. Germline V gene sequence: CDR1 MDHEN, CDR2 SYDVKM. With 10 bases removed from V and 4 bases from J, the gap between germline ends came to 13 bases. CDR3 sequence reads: CATYMGGETQYF. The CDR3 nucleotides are TGTGCCACCTATATGGGGGGAGAGACCCAGTACTTC.

CDR3 nucleotide sequence: TGCGCCAGCAGCTTTCAGGGCAGTGGGCCCTCCTACGAGCAGTACTTC. Protein product: CASSFQGSGPSYEQYF. The gene calls are TRBV5-1 and TRBJ2-7; D is possibly TRBD1 (5 bases). Germline-derived CDR1 and CDR2 are SGHRS and YFSETQ. The germline V and J ends were trimmed by 2 bases and 0 bases, with 15 bases remaining between them. The CDR3 covers 16 residues. The whole variable domain, filled in from reference TRBV5-1 and TRBJ2-7, reads KAGVTQTPRYLIKTRGQQVTLSCSPISGHRSVSWYQQTPGQGLQFLFEYFSETQRNKGNFPGRFSGRQFSNSRSEMNVSTLELGDSALYLCASSFQGSGPSYEQYFGPGTRLTVT.

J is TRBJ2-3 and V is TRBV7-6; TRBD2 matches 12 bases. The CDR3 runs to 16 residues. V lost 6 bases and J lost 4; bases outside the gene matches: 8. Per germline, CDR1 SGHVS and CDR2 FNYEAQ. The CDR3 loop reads CASRSLTSGSSDTQYF. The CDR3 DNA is TGTGCCAGCAGGTCTCTGACTAGCGGGAGTTCAGATACGCAGTATTTT. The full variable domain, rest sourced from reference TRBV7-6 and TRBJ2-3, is GAGVSQSPRYKVTKRGQDVALRCDPISGHVSLYWYRQALGQGPEFLTYFNYEAQQDKSGLPNDRFSAERPEGSISTLTIQRTEQRDSAMYRCASRSLTSGSSDTQYFGPGTRLTVL.

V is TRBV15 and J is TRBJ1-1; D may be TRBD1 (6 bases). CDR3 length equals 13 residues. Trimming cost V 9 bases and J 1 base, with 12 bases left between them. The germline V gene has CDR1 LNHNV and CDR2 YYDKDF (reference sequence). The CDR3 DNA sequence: TGTGCCACTGACACAGGGCGGAACACTGAAGCTTTCTTT. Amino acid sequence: CATDTGRNTEAFF.

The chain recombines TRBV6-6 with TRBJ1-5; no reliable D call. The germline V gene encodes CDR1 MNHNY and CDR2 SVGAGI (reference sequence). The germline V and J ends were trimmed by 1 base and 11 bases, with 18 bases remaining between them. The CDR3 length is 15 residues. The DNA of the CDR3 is TGTGCCAGCAGTTACTTTGTAGGGTCGGGGAAGGCCCAGCATTTT. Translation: CASSYFVGSGKAQHF.

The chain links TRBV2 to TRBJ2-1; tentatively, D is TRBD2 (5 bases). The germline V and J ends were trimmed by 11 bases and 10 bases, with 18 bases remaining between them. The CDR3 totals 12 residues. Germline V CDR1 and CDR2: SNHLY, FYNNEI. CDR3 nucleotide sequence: TGTGCCGGCTCGAGGCGGGTAGCGGAGCAGTTCTTC. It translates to CAGSRRVAEQFF. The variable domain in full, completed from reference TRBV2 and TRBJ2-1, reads EPEVTQTPSHQVTQMGQEVILRCVPISNHLYFYWYRQILGQKVEFLVSFYNNEISEKSEIFDDQFSVERPDGSNFTLKIRSTKLEDSAMYFCAGSRRVAEQFFGPGTRLTVL.

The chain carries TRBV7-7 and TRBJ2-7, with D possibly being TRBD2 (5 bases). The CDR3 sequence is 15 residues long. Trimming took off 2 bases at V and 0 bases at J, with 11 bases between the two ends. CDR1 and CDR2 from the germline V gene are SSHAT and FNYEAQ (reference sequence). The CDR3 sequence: CASSLSPGSSYEQYF. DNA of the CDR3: TGTGCCAGCAGCTTATCCCCGGGGAGCTCCTACGAGCAGTACTTC. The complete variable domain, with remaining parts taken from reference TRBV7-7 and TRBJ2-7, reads GAGVSQSPRYKVTKRGQDVTLRCDPISSHATLYWYQQALGQGPEFLTYFNYEAQPDKSGLPSDRFSAERPEGSISTLTIQRTEQRDSAMYRCASSLSPGSSYEQYFGPGTRLTVT.

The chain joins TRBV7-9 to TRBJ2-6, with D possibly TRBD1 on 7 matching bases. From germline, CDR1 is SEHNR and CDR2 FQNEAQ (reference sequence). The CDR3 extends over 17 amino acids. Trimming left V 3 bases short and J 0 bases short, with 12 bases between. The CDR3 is CASSFRQGGSGANVLTF. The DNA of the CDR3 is TGTGCCAGCAGCTTTAGACAGGGAGGCTCTGGGGCCAACGTCCTGACTTTC.

CDR3 residues: CASSEYYRTGTQPQHF. For the CDR3, the DNA is TGTGCCAGCAGTGAATATTACCGGACAGGGACTCAGCCCCAGCATTTT. This sequence joins TRBV6-1 and TRBJ1-5, with 8 bases that match TRBD1. Germline loops: CDR1 MNHNS, CDR2 SASEGT. V dropped 2 bases and J dropped 6; count of bases not matched to a gene: 9. The CDR3 length is 16 residues.

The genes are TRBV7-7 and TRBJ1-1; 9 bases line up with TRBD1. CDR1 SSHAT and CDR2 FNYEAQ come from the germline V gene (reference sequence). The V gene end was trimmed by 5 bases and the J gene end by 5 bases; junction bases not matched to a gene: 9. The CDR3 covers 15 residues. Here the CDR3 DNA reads TGTGCCAGCAGCGCAAACAGGGGGCGGGGGACTGAAGCTTTCTTT. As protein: CASSANRGRGTEAFF.

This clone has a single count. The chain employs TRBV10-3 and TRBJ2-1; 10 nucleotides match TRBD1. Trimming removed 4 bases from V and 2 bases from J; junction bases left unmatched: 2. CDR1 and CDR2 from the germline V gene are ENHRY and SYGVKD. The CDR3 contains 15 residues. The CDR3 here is CAISAGTGAYNEQFF. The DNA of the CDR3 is TGTGCCATCAGTGCCGGGACAGGGGCCTACAATGAGCAGTTCTTC.

The CDR3 region has the DNA TGCAGCGTTGACGCACCGGGACAGCTTTACAATGAGCAGTTCTTC. It encodes CSVDAPGQLYNEQFF. V is TRBV29-1 and J is TRBJ2-1, with TRBD1 identical over 7 bases. The ends lost 3 bases at V and 4 bases at J; junction bases unmatched: 9. Germline CDR1 and CDR2: SQVTM and ANQGSEA. The CDR3 is 15 residues long.

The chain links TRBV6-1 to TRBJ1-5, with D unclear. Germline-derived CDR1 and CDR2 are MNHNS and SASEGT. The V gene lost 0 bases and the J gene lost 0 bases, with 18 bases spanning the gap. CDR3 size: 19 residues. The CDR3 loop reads CASSEADTFLTFSNQPQHF. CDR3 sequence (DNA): TGTGCCAGCAGTGAAGCCGACACCTTCTTAACATTTAGCAATCAGCCCCAGCATTTT.

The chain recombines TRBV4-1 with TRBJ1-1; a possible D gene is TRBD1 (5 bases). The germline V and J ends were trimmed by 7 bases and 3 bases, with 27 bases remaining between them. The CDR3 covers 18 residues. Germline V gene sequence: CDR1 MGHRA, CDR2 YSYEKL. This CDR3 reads CASKESPGRIGPDTEAFF. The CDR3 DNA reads TGCGCCAGCAAAGAAAGCCCAGGGCGGATCGGGCCGGACACTGAAGCTTTCTTT.

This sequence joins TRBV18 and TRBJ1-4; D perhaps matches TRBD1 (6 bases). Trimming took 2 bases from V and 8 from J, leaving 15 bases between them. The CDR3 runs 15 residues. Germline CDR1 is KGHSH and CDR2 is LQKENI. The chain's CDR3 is CASSPTSGAREKLFF. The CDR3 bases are TGTGCCAGCTCACCAACGTCAGGGGCCCGGGAAAAACTGTTTTTT.

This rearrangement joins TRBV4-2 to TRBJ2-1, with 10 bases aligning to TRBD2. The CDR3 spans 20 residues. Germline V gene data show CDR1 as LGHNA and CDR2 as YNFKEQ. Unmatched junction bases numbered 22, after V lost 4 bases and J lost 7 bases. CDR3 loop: CASSPRGVGLAGVKGNEQFF. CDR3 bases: TGTGCCAGCAGCCCCAGAGGGGTGGGGCTAGCGGGAGTAAAGGGTAATGAGCAGTTCTTC.

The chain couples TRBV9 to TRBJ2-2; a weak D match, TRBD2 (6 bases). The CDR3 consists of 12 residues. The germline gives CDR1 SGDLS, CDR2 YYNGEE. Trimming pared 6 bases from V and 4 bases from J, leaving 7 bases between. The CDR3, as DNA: TGTGCCAGCATGGGGGGCACCGGGGAGCTGTTTTTT. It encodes CASMGGTGELFF.

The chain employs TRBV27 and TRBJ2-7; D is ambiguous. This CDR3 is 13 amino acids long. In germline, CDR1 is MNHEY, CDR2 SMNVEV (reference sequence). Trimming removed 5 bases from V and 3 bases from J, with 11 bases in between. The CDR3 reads CASSLRGYYEQYF. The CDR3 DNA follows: TGTGCCAGCAGTCTACGCGGCTACTACGAGCAGTACTTC.

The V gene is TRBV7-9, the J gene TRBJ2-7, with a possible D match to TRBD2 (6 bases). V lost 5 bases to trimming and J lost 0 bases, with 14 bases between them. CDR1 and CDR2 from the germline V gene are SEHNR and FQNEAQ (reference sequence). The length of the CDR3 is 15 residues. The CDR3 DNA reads TGTGCCAGCAGCCAGGGACTGCAAATCTCCTACGAGCAGTACTTC. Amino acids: CASSQGLQISYEQYF.